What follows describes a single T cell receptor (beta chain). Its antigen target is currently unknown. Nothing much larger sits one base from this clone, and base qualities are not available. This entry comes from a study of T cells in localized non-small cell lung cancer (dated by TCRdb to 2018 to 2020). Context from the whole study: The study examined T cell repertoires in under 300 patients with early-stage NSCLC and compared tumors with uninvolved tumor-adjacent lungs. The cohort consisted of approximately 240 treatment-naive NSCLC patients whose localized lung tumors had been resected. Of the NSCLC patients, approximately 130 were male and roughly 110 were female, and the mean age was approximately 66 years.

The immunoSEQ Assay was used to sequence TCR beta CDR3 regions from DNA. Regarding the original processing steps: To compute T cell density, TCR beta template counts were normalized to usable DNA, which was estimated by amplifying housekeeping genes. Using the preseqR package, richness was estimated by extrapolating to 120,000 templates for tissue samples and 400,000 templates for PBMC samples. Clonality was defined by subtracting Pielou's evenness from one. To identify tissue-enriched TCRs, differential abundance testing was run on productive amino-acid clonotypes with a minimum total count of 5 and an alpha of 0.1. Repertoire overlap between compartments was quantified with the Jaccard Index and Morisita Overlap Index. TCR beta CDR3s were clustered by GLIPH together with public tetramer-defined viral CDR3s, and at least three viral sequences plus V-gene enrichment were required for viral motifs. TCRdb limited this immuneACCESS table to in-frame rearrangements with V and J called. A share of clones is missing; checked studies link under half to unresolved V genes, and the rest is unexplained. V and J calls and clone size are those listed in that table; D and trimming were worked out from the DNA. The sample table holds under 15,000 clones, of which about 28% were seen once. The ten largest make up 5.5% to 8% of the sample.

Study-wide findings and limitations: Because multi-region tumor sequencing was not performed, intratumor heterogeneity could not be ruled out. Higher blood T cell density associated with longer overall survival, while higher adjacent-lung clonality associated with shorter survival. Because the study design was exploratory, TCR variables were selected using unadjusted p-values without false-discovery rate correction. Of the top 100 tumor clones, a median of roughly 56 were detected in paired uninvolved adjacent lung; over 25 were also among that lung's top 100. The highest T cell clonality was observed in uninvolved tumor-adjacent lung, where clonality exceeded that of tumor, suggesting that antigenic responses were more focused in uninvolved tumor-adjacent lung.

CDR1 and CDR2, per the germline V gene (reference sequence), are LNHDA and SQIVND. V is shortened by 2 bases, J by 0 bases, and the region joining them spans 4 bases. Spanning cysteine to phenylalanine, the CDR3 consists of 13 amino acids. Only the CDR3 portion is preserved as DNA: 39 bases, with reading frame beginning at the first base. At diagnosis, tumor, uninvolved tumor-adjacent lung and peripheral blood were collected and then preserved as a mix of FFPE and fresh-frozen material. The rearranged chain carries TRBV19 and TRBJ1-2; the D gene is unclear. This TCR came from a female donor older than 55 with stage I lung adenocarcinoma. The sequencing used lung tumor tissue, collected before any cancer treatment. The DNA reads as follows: TGTGCCAGTAGTATACAGACTAACTATGGCTACACCTTC. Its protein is CASSIQTNYGYTF.